Shown below are 19 T cell receptor beta chains from a single sample sequenced in a study of B cell selection in AIRE deficiency. Profiled with immunoSEQ multiplex PCR; TCRdb holds only in-frame clones, not every one. The table lists around 23,000 clones, less than 97% of them singletons. Sorting defined conventional CD4 T cells as CD4+CD127+. The specimen sequenced was CD4+CD127+ conventional T cells sorted from PBMCs. These receptors were obtained from a human donor in good health.

V gene TRBV4-1 combines with J gene TRBJ2-1; 7 bases align to TRBD2. V shed 8 bases, J shed 4 bases, and the junction held 5 bases outside the gene matches. The V gene's germline CDR1 is MGHRA and CDR2 YSYEKL. This CDR3 spans 13 amino acids. This chain's CDR3 is CASPGTIYNEQFF. In DNA form, the CDR3 reads TGCGCCAGCCCCGGGACTATATACAATGAGCAGTTCTTC.

The CDR3: CASSFDVGNQPQHF. The CDR3 DNA is TGTGCCAGCAGCTTCGACGTCGGCAATCAGCCCCAGCATTTT. The V call is TRBV7-3, the J call TRBJ1-5; D gene ambiguous. The V gene lost 3 bases and the J gene lost 2 bases, with 8 bases spanning the gap. The CDR3 sequence is 14 residues long. The germline CDR1 and CDR2 sequences are SGHTA and FQGTGA.

The chain has TRBV5-1 and TRBJ1-2; 7 positions agree with TRBD1. With V trimmed by 0 bases and J by 1 base, 3 bases remained unmatched. CDR1 is SGHRS and CDR2 is YFSETQ in the germline V gene. This CDR3 contains 15 residues. The CDR3 DNA sequence: TGCGCCAGCAGCTTGGGGACAGGCCGTAACTATGGCTACACCTTC. Translating it yields CASSLGTGRNYGYTF.

The chain recombines TRBV4-1 with TRBJ2-4; perhaps TRBD1 as D (5 bases). Germline loops: CDR1 MGHRA, CDR2 YSYEKL. This CDR3 spans 16 amino acids. V was trimmed by 5 bases and J by 0 bases, leaving 14 bases between them. CDR3 protein: CASSDPLQGAKNIQYF. The CDR3 nucleotides read TGCGCCAGCAGCGACCCCCTCCAGGGAGCCAAAAACATTCAGTACTTC.

The V call is TRBV10-2, the J call TRBJ1-1; 9 bases match TRBD1. The CDR3 runs to 13 residues. Germline trimming cut 8 bases from V and 7 bases from J; bases unmatched to any gene: 8. Germline loops: CDR1 WSHSY, CDR2 SAAADI. CDR3: CASGVQGALEAFF. The CDR3 bases are TGCGCCAGCGGAGTACAGGGGGCGCTTGAAGCTTTCTTT.

This chain connects TRBV5-4 to TRBJ2-1, with a weak D call TRBD2 (7 bases). Trimming shortened V by 0 bases and J by 7 bases, and 17 bases separated the two germline ends. The CDR3 loop spans 16 amino acids. CDR1 SGHNT and CDR2 YYREEE come from the germline V gene (reference sequence). The CDR3 loop reads CASSLDPGGLMNEQFF. The DNA for the CDR3 is TGTGCCAGCAGCTTGGATCCGGGGGGCCTGATGAATGAGCAGTTCTTC. The full variable domain, in which reference TRBV5-4 and TRBJ2-1 provide the parts outside the CDR3, is ETGVTQSPTHLIKTRGQQVTLRCSSQSGHNTVSWYQQALGQGPQFIFQYYREEENGRGNFPPRFSGLQFPNYSSELNVNALELDDSALYLCASSLDPGGLMNEQFFGPGTRLTVL.

The genes are TRBV1 and TRBJ2-1. TRBV1 is listed as a pseudogene. This CDR3 comprises 17 residues. The CDR3 spells CTSSHFGRQPIFFEQFF. The DNA of the CDR3 is TGCACCAGCAGCCACTTCGGGCGTCAACCAATCTTTTTTGAGCAGTTCTTC.

V gene TRBV5-1 combines with J gene TRBJ1-2, with D possibly TRBD1 on 5 matching bases. CDR1 is SGHRS, CDR2 YFSETQ, per germline. The CDR3 is 15 residues long. With 0 bases removed from V and 2 bases from J, the gap between germline ends came to 11 bases. CDR3 in DNA: TGCGCCAGCAGCTTGGCCGCGACAGACAACTATGGCTACACCTTC. Its translation: CASSLAATDNYGYTF.

The rearrangement links TRBV5-1 to TRBJ2-1; 7 positions agree with TRBD2. From germline, CDR1 is SGHRS and CDR2 YFSETQ. The CDR3 length is 16 residues. V gave up 3 bases and J gave up 5 bases; unmatched junction bases: 11. The CDR3, as DNA: TGCGCCAGCAGCTCCATGCGGGAGAATGTGGACAATGAGCAGTTCTTC. This codes for CASSSMRENVDNEQFF. The full variable domain, its missing parts supplied by reference TRBV5-1 and TRBJ2-1, is KAGVTQTPRYLIKTRGQQVTLSCSPISGHRSVSWYQQTPGQGLQFLFEYFSETQRNKGNFPGRFSGRQFSNSRSEMNVSTLELGDSALYLCASSSMRENVDNEQFFGPGTRLTVL.

The rearrangement joins TRBV5-4 to TRBJ1-1, with 8 nucleotides matching TRBD1. In germline, CDR1 is SGHNT, CDR2 YYREEE (reference sequence). This CDR3 has 16 residues. After removal of 0 bases from V and 5 bases from J, the junction contained 9 bases not matched to a gene. The CDR3 region is CASSLGGGQVGTEAFF. The CDR3 region has the DNA TGTGCCAGCAGCTTGGGTGGGGGACAGGTCGGGACTGAAGCTTTCTTT.

This clone showed up just once. The chain couples TRBV10-3 to TRBJ2-1, with TRBD1 as a possible D gene (5 bases). Per germline, CDR1 ENHRY and CDR2 SYGVKD. The CDR3 runs to 11 residues. V gave up 8 bases and J gave up 10 bases, with 12 bases separating them. CDR3 sequence reads: CAISSGIEQFF. The DNA for the CDR3 is TGTGCCATCTCATCAGGGATAGAGCAGTTCTTC.

The CDR3 here is CASRRLADNTGELFF. The DNA of the CDR3 is TGTGCCAGCAGACGACTAGCGGATAACACCGGGGAGCTGTTTTTT. The J gene is TRBJ2-2, the V gene TRBV7-3; TRBD2 matches at 9 bases. This CDR3 spans 15 amino acids. V dropped 6 bases and J dropped 2; count of bases not matched to a gene: 4. Germline assignment: CDR1 SGHTA and CDR2 FQGTGA.

The rearrangement links TRBV4-1 to TRBJ1-2; tentative D call: TRBD1 (6 bases). The CDR3 is 14 residues long. V was pared by 1 base and J by 4 bases, with 10 bases between. Germline-derived CDR1 and CDR2 are MGHRA and YSYEKL. The chain's CDR3 is CASSQALGAYGYTF. The CDR3 DNA reads as TGCGCCAGCAGCCAAGCTCTGGGGGCCTATGGCTACACCTTC.

This chain uses TRBV2 with TRBJ2-7; no firm D call. This CDR3 region has 13 residues. Germline lookup yields CDR1 SNHLY and CDR2 FYNNEI. V lost 6 bases and J 1 base, leaving 10 bases between the germline ends. In DNA, the CDR3 is TGTGCCAGCAGACCCGACGGTTCCTACGAGCAGTACTTC. The encoded protein is CASRPDGSYEQYF.

This clone was recorded only once. CDR3 nucleotide sequence: TGCGCCAGCAAAGTTAGCGGGAGGGCAACAGATACGCAGTATTTT. This encodes CASKVSGRATDTQYF. This rearrangement joins TRBV5-1 to TRBJ2-3, with 11 bases that match TRBD2. The CDR3 is 15 residues long. Germline CDR1 SGHRS, CDR2 YFSETQ. V trimming: 6 bases; J trimming: 3 bases; junction bases outside the gene matches: 6.

This chain uses TRBV6-6 with TRBJ2-7, with no clear D. Germline-derived CDR1 and CDR2 are MNHNY and SVGAGI (reference sequence). The CDR3 is made up of 13 amino acids. Trimming stripped 0 bases from V and 6 bases from J, with 9 bases between. The chain's CDR3 is CASSYSGYGEQYF. The CDR3 DNA is TGTGCCAGCAGTTACTCGGGGTACGGCGAGCAGTACTTC.

This chain links TRBV2 with TRBJ1-6, with D unclear. V was cut by 4 bases and J by 7 bases, with 11 bases left in between. The CDR3 runs 14 residues. Germline assignment: CDR1 SNHLY and CDR2 FYNNEI. As DNA, the CDR3 is TGTGCCAGCAGTGTGTTACCCCCGAATTCACCCCTCCACTTT. Translating it yields CASSVLPPNSPLHF.

The rearrangement links TRBV28 to TRBJ1-3, with D possibly matching TRBD1 (5 bases). Germline V CDR1 and CDR2: MDHEN, SYDVKM. This CDR3 is built from 17 residues. Trimming removed 2 bases at V and 0 bases at J, with 14 bases between. The CDR3 sequence: CASSLTPGRSSGNTIYF. The CDR3 nucleotides read TGTGCCAGCAGTTTAACACCGGGACGGAGCTCTGGAAACACCATATATTTT.

V and J are TRBV5-6 and TRBJ2-7; 13 nucleotides line up with TRBD2. CDR3 size: 17 residues. V gave up 4 bases and J gave up 3 bases; unmatched junction bases: 10. The germline CDR1 and CDR2 sequences are SGHDT and YYEEEE. In DNA form, the CDR3 reads TGTGCCAGCAGCAGTGGACTAGCGGGAGTCTTTGGCTACGAGCAGTACTTC. It specifies CASSSGLAGVFGYEQYF.